This T cell receptor (beta chain) was obtained from a study of shared clonotypes between healthy human individuals (dated by TCRdb to 2018 to 2021). Study-wide context: A few men and a couple of women, aged 18 to 49 years, made up the cohort. For each donor, CD4 naive and CD4 memory were each run on three plates, CD8 naive on two plates, and CD8 memory on one plate. To estimate repertoire size and how much clonotypes are shared between individuals, the study performed deep sequencing of blood TCR repertoires from about five healthy adults. To increase sequencing depth and limit assay-specific biases, TCR repertoire library preparation and sequencing were carried out by different laboratories using diverse techniques. Each donor's leukapheresis produced roughly between roughly 0.85 and 9.5 billion PBMCs. Points the paper makes about the study in general: Naive subsets generally had larger estimated clonotype richness than memory subsets did. Pairwise subsampling indicated that sequencing depth was expected to affect the degree of clonotype sharing among donors. Only blood was sampled, and tissue TCR repertoires likely differ from those in blood. Incomplete sequencing was indicated by rarefaction of sorted-subset datasets, despite the large sequencing depth. Roughly 5.2% of naive CD4, 3.5% of naive CD8, 2% to 2.5% of memory CD4, and about 0.4% of memory CD8 clonotypes were shared across a few donors. Higher generation probabilities were observed for clonotypes shared by all four sorted-subset donors than for non-shared clonotypes. The small number of donors limited the genetic and exposure-history diversity represented.

V drops 5 bases and J drops 7 bases, leaving 12 bases in between. Based on the germline V gene (reference sequence), the CDR1 and CDR2 sequences are LNHDA and SQIVND. The CDR3 numbers 13 residues from cysteine through phenylalanine. CDR3 DNA only is kept here, 39 bases in frame from base 1. Healthy HIV-negative adults with no recently reported acute infections or vaccinations were included as donors. Every donor was a Caucasian adult living in Nashville, Tennessee, USA. Magnetic negative selection was used to enrich CD4+ T cells, after which naive cells were positively selected on CD45RA and the negative fraction became the memory subset. After blood collection by leukapheresis, PBMCs were isolated using Ficoll-Histopaque density gradient centrifugation and then cryopreserved in the vapor phase of liquid nitrogen. Analytical flow cytometry was used to check the purity and quantity of each magnetically sorted T cell population. Each sorted fraction had its genomic DNA isolated and then quantified by UV absorbance on a Nanodrop 2000c.

TCR CDR3 regions were amplified from genomic DNA by multiplex PCR using the deep immunoSEQ assay. For each cell subset, the extracted genomic DNA was distributed evenly across all wells of several immunoSEQ 96-well plates, and each plate served as one replicate. For sorted subsets, 150 to 250 ng of genomic DNA, equivalent to some 30,000 T cell genomes, went into each replicate PCR. The purified libraries were quantified using a Qubit 3.0 fluorometer, sized with a Bioanalyzer 2100, and then quantified again using the KAPA Library Quantification kit. Each immunoSEQ 96-well plate was sequenced on its own single-read 150-cycle Illumina NextSeq 550 flow cell. On the authors' methods: The immunoSEQ output contained only junctional sequences without quality scores, so filtering could not match that applied to full-length reads. To assign V/J genes and CDR3, sequences were annotated using PyIR, a Python wrapper for IgBLAST v1.9, with IMGT germline references. Reads were filtered out if the reads had weak V/J assignments (E-value above 1e-6), no CDR3, stop codons, out-of-frame junctions, or ambiguous translated residues. V3J clonotypes were defined as sequences sharing the same inferred V gene, J gene, and CDR3 amino acid sequence. The percentage overlap between two repertoires was calculated by dividing the number of shared unique clonotypes by the size of the smaller repertoire. Richness of each repertoire was evaluated using RTK rarefaction, the Chao1 estimator, and Recon v2.1 estimates of unobserved clonotypes. Generation probabilities were computed with OLGA for all TCRbeta clonotypes obtained by the gDNA method from a few donors. The immuneACCESS repertoire file appears here via TCRdb, limited to in-frame rearrangements. These files lack a portion of the clones; in checked studies, under half of the deficit traces to unresolved V genes, and the cause of the others is not known. V and J calls and clone size come straight from that table; D and trimming were deduced from the DNA. The sample table shows more than 200,000 clones, and about 65% are seen once. Over 8.5% of the sample lies in the top ten.

Concerning this clone itself: Its recognized antigen is unknown. No base quality information exists; no much larger clone differs at one position. The same CDR3 is also encoded by other DNA sequences in this sample.

What was sequenced was memory CD4+ T cells sorted from blood. Explained via the paper, the cell subset or site label denotes: CD45RA-negative fraction. This receptor chain uses TRBV19 and TRBJ1-5; no D gene is confidently identified. The source of this sequence is a man aged 25-45 years in good health. The bases read TGTGCCAGTAGTCCCGACCGAGACCAGCCCCAGCATTTT. Translation gives CASSPDRDQPQHF.